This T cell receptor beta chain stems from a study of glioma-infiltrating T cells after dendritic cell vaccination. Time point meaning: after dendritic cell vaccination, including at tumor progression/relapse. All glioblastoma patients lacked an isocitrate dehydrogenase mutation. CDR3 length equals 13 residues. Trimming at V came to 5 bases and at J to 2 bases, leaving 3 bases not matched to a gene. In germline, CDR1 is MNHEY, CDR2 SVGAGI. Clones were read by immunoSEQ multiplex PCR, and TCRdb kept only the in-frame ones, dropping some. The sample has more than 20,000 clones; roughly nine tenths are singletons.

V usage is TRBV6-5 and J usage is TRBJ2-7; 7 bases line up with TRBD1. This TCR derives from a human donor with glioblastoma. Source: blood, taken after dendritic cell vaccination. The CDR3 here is CASSHTGAYEQYF. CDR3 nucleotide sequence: TGTGCCAGCAGTCACACAGGGGCCTACGAGCAGTACTTC.